What follows is one T cell receptor (beta chain) and its context. These data belong to a study of blood T cell repertoires in COVID-19. Looking at the study overall: Nucleic acid was either cDNA or gDNA, and it came from T cells, B-cell-depleted T cells, or PBMCs.

The V gene end was trimmed by 1 base and the J gene end by 4 bases; junction bases not matched to a gene: 9. In germline, CDR1 is SEHNR, CDR2 FQNEAQ (reference sequence). This CDR3 is 16 amino acids long. Methods used by the authors: Reference gene primer amplification gave estimated nucleated cell counts. TCRdb's copy holds only in-frame clones and misses some; the assay was immunoSEQ multiplex PCR. V and J calls and clone size are as listed in that table; D and trimming were resolved from the DNA. In the table there are approximately 100,000 clones, around 91% of which are singletons. This chain links TRBV7-9 with TRBJ2-5; 7 bases map to TRBD1. Sequenced: peripheral blood. This clonotype was sampled from an elderly woman with acute or convalescent COVID-19. The CDR3 is CASSLEGRGSGETQYF. DNA for the CDR3: TGTGCCAGCAGCTTAGAGGGCAGGGGGTCGGGAGAGACCCAGTACTTC.